This record covers a single TCR beta chain. Its antigen is not known. Sequencing used immunoSEQ multiplex PCR; TCRdb keeps in-frame clones, though not all of them. The data contain around 1,500 clones, about 88% of them singletons. The entry originates in a study of STAT3 mutations in large granular lymphocyte leukemia. The CDR3 runs to 14 residues. Germline V gene lookup returns CDR1 SGHNT and CDR2 YYREEE (reference sequence). Trimming took 2 bases from V and 4 from J; bases not matched to a gene: 5. General study findings and limits: At least one immunodominant TCR beta clonotype appeared in every T-cell large granular lymphocyte leukemia patient.

Sequencing used peripheral blood mononuclear cells. The sequence derives from a woman aged 40 to 55 with T-cell large granular lymphocyte leukemia. Some clones in this sample may be carry-over from other donors' samples. The chain employs TRBV5-4 and TRBJ1-2, with TRBD1 identical over 7 bases. The DNA for the CDR3 is TGTGCCAGCAGCTTCGACCGACAGGGCTATGGCTACACCTTC. Its translation: CASSFDRQGYGYTF.